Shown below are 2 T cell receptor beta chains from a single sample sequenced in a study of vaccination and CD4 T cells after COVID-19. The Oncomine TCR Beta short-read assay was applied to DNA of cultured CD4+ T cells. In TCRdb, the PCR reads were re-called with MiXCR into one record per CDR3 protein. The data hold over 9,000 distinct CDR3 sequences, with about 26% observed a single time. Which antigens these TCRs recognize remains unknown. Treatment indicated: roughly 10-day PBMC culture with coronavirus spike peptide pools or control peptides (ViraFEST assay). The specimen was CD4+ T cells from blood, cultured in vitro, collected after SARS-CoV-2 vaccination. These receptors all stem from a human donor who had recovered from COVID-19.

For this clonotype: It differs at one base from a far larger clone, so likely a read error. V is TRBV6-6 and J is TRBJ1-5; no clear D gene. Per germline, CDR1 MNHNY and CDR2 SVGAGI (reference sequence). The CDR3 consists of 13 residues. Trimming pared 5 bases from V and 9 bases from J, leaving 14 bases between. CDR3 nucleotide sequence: TGTGCCAGCAGTCCCTATCTACATCGGCCCCAGCATTTT. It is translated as CASSPYLHRPQHF.

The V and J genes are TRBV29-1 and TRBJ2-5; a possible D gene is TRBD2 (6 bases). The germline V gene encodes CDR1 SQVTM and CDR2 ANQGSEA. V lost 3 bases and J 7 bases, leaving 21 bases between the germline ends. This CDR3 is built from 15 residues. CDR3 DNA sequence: TGCAGCGTTGAGGAGGGGTTTTTGGCAGCTGGGACCCAGTACTTC. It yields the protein CSVEEGFLAAGTQYF.